This T cell receptor beta chain was sequenced for a study of PD-1 blockade in classical Hodgkin lymphoma. Study-level results: Baseline diversity in complete responders resembled that of newly diagnosed patients. Newly diagnosed patients had baseline TCR diversity that was reportedly lower than that of healthy donors.

There was relapse after autologous stem cell transplantation in every patient, and there was variation in brentuximab vedotin exposure. Complete response, partial response or progressive disease was each patient's best response. Here immunoSEQ multiplex PCR was the method, and the copy in TCRdb shows in-frame clones only, minus some. The table has 30,000 to 45,000 clones, 87% seen once. Germline-derived CDR1 and CDR2 are MGHDK and SYGVNS. This CDR3 contains 12 residues. Trimming removed 1 base at V and 4 bases at J, with 4 bases between. In regard to this clone: The antigen remains unidentified.

The chain carries TRBV25-1 and TRBJ2-5; D remains ambiguous. Sequencing was performed on peripheral blood mononuclear cells (PBMCs), taken at baseline. This TCR was sampled from a human donor with classical Hodgkin lymphoma. In DNA form, the CDR3 reads TGTGCCAGCAGTGAATCCGGAGAGACCCAGTACTTC. It codes for CASSESGETQYF.